This paragraph covers one T cell receptor (beta chain) sequence. Antigen: not known. Primers included in the PCR were 60 Vbeta and 13 Jbeta primers. The method was immunoSEQ multiplex PCR; TCRdb's version includes in-frame clones alone and lacks a portion of them. This table has about 160,000 clones, around 84% appearing once. The data derive from a study of cytomegalovirus exposure and HLA in healthy donors. The CDR3 has 14 residues. Germline CDR1 MGHRA, CDR2 YSYEKL. Trimming shortened V by 0 bases and J by 0 bases, and 6 bases separated the two germline ends. Study-level findings and limits: Among the most significant clusters, several appeared linked to common viral pathogens in a later analysis. In an earlier analysis, about 87% or about 30%: the productive usage of most TCR beta V segments.

Sequencing was carried out using PBMCs. V and J are TRBV4-1 and TRBJ2-7; the D is unclear. This sequence was found in a young man in good health and CMV-seronegative. As DNA, the CDR3 is TGCGCCAGCAGCCAAGACCGCGACTCCTACGAGCAGTACTTC. It specifies CASSQDRDSYEQYF.